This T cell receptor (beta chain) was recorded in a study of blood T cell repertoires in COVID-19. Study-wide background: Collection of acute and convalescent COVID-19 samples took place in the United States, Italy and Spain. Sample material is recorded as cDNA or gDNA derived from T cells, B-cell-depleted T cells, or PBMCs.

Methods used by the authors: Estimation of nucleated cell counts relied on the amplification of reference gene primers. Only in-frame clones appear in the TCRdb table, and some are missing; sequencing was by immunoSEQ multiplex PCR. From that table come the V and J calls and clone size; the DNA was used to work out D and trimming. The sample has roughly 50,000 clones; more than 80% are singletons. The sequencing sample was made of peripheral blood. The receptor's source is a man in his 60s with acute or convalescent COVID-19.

CDR3 amino acids: CASSLPGEVNEQFF. The CDR3 nucleotides read TGTGCCAGCAGTTTACCGGGAGAGGTGAATGAGCAGTTCTTC. The chain has TRBV28 and TRBJ2-1, with a weak D call TRBD2 (6 bases). Trimming cost V 2 bases and J 7 bases, with 12 bases left between them. CDR1 is MDHEN, CDR2 SYDVKM, per germline. The CDR3 consists of 14 residues.